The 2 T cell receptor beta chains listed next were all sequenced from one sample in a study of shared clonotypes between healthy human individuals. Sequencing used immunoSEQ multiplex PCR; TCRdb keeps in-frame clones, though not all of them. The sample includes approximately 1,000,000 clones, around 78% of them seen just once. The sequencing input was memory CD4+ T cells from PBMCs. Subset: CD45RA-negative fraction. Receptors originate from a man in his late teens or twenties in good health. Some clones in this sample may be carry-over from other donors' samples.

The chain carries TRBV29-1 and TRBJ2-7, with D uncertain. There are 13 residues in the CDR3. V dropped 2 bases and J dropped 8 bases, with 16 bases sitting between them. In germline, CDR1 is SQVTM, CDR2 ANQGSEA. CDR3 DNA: TGCAGCGTTGAATCCGATCTAGGACCCCAGCAGTACTTC. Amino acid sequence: CSVESDLGPQQYF.

The CDR3 DNA reads as TGTGCCAGCAGTTACTCGGGCCAGGCGAGGCAGCCCCAGCATTTT. The encoded protein is CASSYSGQARQPQHF. The rearrangement uses TRBV6-6 and TRBJ1-5; D is uncertain. There are 15 residues in the CDR3. V was pared by 0 bases and J by 7 bases, with 13 bases between. Germline V gene sequence: CDR1 MNHNY, CDR2 SVGAGI (reference sequence).